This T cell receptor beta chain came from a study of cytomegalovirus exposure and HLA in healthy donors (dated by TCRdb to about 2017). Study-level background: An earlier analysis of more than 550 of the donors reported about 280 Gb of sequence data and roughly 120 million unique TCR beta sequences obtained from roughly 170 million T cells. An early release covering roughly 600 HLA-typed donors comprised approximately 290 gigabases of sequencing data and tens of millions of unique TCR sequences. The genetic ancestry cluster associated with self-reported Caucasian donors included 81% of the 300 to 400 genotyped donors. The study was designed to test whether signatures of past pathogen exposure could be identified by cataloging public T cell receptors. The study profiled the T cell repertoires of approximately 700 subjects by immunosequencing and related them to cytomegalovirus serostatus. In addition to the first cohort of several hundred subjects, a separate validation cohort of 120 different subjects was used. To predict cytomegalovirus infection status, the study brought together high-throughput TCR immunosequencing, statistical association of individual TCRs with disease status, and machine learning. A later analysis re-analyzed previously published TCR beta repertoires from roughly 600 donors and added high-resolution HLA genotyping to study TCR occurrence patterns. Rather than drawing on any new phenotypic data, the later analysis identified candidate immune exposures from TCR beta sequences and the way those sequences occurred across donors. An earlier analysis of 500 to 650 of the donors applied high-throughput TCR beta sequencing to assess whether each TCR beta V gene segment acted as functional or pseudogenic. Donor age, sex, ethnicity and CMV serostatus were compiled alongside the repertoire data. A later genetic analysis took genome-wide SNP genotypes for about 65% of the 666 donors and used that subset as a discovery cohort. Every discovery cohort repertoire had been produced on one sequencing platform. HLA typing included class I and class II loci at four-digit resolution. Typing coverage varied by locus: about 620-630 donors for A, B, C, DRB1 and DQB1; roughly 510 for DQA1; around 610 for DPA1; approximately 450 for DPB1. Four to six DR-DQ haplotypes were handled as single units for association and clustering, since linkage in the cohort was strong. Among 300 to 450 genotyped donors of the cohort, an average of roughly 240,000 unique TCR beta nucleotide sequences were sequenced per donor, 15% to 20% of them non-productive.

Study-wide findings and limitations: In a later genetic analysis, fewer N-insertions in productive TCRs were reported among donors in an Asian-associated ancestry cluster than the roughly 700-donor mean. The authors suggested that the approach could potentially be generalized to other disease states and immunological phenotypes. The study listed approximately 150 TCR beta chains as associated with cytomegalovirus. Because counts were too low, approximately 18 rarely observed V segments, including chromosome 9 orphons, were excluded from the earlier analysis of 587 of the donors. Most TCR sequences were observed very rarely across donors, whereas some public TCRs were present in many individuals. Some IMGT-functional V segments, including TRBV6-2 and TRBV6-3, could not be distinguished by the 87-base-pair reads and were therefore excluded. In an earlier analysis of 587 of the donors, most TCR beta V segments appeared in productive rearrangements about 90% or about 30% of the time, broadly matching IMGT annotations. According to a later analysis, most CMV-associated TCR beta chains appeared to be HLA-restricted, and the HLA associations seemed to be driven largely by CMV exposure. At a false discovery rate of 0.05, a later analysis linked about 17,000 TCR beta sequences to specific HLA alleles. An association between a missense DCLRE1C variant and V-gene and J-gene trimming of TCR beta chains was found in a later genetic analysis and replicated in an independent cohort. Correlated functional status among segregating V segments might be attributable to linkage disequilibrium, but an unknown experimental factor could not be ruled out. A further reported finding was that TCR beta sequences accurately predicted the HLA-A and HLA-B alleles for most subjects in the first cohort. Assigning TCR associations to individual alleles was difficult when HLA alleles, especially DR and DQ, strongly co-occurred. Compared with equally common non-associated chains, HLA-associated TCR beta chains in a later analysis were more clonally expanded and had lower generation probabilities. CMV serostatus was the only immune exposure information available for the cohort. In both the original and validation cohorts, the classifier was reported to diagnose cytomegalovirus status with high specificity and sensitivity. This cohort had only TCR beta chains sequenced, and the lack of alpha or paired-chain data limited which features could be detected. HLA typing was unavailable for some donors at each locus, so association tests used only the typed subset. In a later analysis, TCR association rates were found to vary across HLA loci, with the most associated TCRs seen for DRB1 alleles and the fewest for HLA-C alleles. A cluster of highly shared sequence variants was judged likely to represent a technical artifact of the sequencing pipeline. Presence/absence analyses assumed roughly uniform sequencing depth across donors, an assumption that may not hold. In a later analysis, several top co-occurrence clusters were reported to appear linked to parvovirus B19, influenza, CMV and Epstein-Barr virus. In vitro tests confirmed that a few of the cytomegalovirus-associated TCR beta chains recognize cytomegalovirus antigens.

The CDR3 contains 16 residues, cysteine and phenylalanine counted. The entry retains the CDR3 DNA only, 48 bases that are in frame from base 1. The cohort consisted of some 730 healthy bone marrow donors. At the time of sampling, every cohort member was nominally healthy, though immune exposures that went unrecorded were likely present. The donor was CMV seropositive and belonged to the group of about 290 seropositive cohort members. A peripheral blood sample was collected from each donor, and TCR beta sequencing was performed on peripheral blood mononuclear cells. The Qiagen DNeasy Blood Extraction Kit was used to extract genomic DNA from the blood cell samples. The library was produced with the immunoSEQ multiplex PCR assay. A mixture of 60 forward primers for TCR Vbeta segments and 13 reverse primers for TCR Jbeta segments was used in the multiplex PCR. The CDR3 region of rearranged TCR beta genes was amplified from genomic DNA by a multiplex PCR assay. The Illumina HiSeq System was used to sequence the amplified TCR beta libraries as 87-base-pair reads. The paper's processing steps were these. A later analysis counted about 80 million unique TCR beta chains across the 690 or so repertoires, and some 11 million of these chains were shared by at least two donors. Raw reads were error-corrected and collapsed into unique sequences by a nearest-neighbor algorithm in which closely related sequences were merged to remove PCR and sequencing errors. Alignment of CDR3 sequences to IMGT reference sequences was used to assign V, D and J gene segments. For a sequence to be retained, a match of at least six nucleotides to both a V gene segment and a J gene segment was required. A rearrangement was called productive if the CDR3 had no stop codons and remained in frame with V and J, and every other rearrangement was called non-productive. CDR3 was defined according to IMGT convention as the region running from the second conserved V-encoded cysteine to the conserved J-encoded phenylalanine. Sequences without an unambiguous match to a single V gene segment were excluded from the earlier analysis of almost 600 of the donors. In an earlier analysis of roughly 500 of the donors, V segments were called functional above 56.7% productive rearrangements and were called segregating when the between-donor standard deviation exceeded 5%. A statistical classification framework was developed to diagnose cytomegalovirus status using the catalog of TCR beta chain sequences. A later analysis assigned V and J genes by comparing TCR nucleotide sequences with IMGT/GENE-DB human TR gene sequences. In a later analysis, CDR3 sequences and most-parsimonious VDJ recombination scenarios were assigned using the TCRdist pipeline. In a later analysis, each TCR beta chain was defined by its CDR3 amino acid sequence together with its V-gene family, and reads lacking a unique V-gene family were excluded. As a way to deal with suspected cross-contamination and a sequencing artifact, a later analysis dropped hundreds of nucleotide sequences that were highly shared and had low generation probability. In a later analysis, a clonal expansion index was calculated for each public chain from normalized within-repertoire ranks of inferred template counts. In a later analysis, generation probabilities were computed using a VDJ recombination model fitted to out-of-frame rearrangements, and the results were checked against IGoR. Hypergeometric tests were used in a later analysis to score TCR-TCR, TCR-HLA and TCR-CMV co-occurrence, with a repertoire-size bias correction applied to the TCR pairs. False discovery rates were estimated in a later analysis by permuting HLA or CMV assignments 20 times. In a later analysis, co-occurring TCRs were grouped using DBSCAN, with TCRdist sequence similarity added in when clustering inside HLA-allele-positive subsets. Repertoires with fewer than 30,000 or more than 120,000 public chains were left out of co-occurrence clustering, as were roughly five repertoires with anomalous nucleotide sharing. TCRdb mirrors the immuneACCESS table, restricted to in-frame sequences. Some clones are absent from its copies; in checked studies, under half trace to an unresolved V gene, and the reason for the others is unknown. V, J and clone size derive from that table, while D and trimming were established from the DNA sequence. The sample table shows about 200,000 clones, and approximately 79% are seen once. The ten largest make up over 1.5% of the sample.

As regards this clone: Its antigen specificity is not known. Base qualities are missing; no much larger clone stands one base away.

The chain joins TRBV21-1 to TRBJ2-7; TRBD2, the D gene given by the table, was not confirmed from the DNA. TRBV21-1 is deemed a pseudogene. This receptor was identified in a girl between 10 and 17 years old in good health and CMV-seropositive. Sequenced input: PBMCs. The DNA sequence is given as TGTGCCAGCAGCAAAGTTAGCTACACCCACTCCTACGAGCAGTACTTC. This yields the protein CASSKVSYTHSYEQYF.